One and the same sample provided the 9 T cell receptor beta chains below, sequenced in a study of CD8 T cells in ankylosing spondylitis. One entry per CDR3 protein, called by TCRdb with MiXCR from the 5' RACE reads. Altogether about 110,000 distinct CDR3 sequences are present, less than 25% being singletons, with the ten largest covering approximately 13%. Sequencing used synovial fluid, either unsorted or a sorted T cell fraction (not recorded which). All receptors derive from a male donor with ankylosing spondylitis.

This clonotype has ten or more counts. The chain links TRBV12-3 or TRBV12-4 to TRBJ2-1; possible D gene TRBD2, 5 bases. Between the trimmed V and J ends, which lost 6 bases and 10 bases, there was a span of 13 bases. This CDR3 contains 12 residues. The CDR3 is CASSNLALEQFF. The DNA for the CDR3 is TGTGCCAGCAGCAATCTAGCTTTGGAGCAGTTCTTC.

V gene TRBV20-1 combines with J gene TRBJ2-3; D possibly corresponds to TRBD1 (5 bases). The CDR3 is 13 residues long. Germline V lookup: CDR1 DFQATT, CDR2 SNEGSKA (reference sequence). The ends were cut back, 1 base at V and 7 bases at J, with 12 bases in the middle. The DNA for the CDR3 is TGCAGTGCTAGAGCGGAGAAGGGGAATACGCAGTATTTT. It translates to CSARAEKGNTQYF.

The chain has TRBV18 and TRBJ2-1, with 11 positions matching TRBD2. This CDR3 is 15 amino acids long. The germline V gene has CDR1 KGHSH and CDR2 LQKENI. V gave up 0 bases and J gave up 9 bases; unmatched junction bases: 4. CDR3 DNA sequence: TGTGCCAGCTCACCACCGACTAGCGGGAAGGGTGAGCAGTTCTTC. It is translated as CASSPPTSGKGEQFF.

The genes are TRBV6-4 and TRBJ2-1; 8 bases line up with TRBD2. Germline CDR1 and CDR2: MRHNA and SNTAGT. This CDR3 is 17 amino acids long. The J segment lost 7 bases and the V segment lost 0 bases, leaving 11 bases of the junction unmatched. The CDR3 is CASSDSSRGLGRNEQFF. In DNA form, the CDR3 reads TGTGCCAGCAGTGACTCGAGTCGGGGACTAGGTAGAAATGAGCAGTTCTTC.

V gene TRBV20-1 combines with J gene TRBJ1-5; 9 bases line up with TRBD1. The germline gives CDR1 DFQATT, CDR2 SNEGSKA (reference sequence). CDR3 size: 15 residues. Trimming at V came to 4 bases and at J to 6 bases, leaving 10 bases not matched to a gene. The CDR3, as DNA: TGCAGTGCTACTCAAGGACAGGGGAGGTTTCAGCCCCAGCATTTT. It is translated as CSATQGQGRFQPQHF.

This clonotype was detected only once. V usage is TRBV5-1 and J usage is TRBJ1-4; tentatively, D is TRBD1 (6 bases). The CDR3 covers 14 residues. The V end lost 3 bases, the J end lost 10 bases, and 16 bases lay between the germline ends. The germline V gene encodes CDR1 SGHRS and CDR2 YFSETQ. CDR3 in DNA: TGCGCCAGCAGCTCTTCCTGGGACACAGGAAAACTGTTTTTT. Amino acids: CASSSSWDTGKLFF.

V and J are TRBV3-1 and TRBJ2-7, with D unresolved. Germline CDR1 LGHDT, CDR2 YNNKEL (reference sequence). This CDR3 has 13 residues. V dropped 1 base and J dropped 3 bases, with 7 bases sitting between them. Here the CDR3 reads CASSQAGLYEQYV. CDR3 sequence (DNA): TGTGCCAGCAGCCAAGCCGGCCTCTACGAGCAGTACGTC.

At least ten counts were recorded for this clonotype. V usage is TRBV11-2 and J usage is TRBJ2-3; 9 positions match TRBD2. This CDR3 is 18 amino acids long. Germline V lookup: CDR1 SGHAT, CDR2 FQNNGV. The ends lost 2 bases at V and 3 bases at J; junction bases unmatched: 12. As DNA, the CDR3 is TGTGCCAGCAGCTTATGGCCCCCTAGCGGGACGGGGACAGATACGCAGTATTTT. Residues: CASSLWPPSGTGTDTQYF.

This clonotype occurred a few times. This chain joins TRBV5-8 and TRBJ2-3; 15 nucleotides agree with TRBD2. CDR1 is SGHTS and CDR2 is YDEGEE in the germline V gene. With 4 bases clipped from V and 6 bases from J, the junction kept 3 bases outside the gene matches. CDR3 length: 15 residues. Here the CDR3 reads CASSPGTSGRDTQYF. The CDR3 region has the DNA TGTGCCAGCAGCCCTGGGACTAGCGGGAGGGATACGCAGTATTTT. Variable domain in full (rest from reference TRBV5-8 and TRBJ2-3): EAGVTQSPTHLIKTRGQQATLRCSPISGHTSVYWYQQALGLGLQFLLWYDEGEERNRGNFPPRFSGRQFPNYSSELNVNALELEDSALYLCASSPGTSGRDTQYFGPGTRLTVL.